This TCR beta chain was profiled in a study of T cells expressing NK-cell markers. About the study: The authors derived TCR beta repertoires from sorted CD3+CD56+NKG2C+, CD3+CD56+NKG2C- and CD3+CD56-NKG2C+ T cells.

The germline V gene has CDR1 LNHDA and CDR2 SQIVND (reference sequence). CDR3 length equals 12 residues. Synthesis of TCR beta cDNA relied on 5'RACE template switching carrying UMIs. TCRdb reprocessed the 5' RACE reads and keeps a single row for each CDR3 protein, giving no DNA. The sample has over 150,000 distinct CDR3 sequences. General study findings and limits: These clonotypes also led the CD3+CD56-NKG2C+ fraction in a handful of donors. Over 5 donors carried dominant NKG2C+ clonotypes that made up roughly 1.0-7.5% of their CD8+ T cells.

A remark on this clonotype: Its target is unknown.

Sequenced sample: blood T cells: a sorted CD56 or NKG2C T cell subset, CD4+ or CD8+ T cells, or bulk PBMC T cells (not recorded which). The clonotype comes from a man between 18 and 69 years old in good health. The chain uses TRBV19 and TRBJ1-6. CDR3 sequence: CASSIGSVPLHF.